This is a list of T cell receptor beta chains from one sample in a study of Ad26.COV2.S vaccination and SARS-CoV-2 variants. TCRdb's copy holds only in-frame clones and misses some; the assay was immunoSEQ multiplex PCR. The data hold roughly 450,000 clones, with about 93% observed a single time. Material: peripheral blood, obtained in a trial of Ad26.COV2.S vaccine versus placebo. These receptors were obtained from a person aged 18-65 years who received the Ad26.COV2.S COVID-19 vaccine or a placebo. Each CDR3 is given with its conserved first and last residue. Fields, in order: V gene, D gene, J gene, clone size, CDR3 length, CDR3 protein, CDR3 DNA. A D gene is named only where the DNA matches it firmly. Size is omitted from some rows. Given values are once, few, many or a class for expanded clones.

TRBV9	-	TRBJ2-7	-	13	CASSPNLGAAQYF	TGTGCCAGCAGCCCCAACCTCGGCGCGGCACAGTACTTC
TRBV3-1/TRBV3-2	TRBD2	TRBJ2-2	-	17	CASSHPPSGANTGELFF	TGTGCCAGCAGCCATCCTCCTAGCGGGGCGAACACCGGGGAGCTGTTTTTT
TRBV7-9	-	TRBJ2-6	-	15	CASSLPRTGANVLTF	TGTGCCAGCAGCTTACCCCGTACAGGAGCCAACGTCCTGACTTTC
TRBV5-6	TRBD2	TRBJ2-7	-	16	CASSLLGGGRGYEQYF	TGTGCCAGCAGCTTGCTGGGAGGCGGGAGGGGGTACGAGCAGTACTTC
TRBV10-2	-	TRBJ2-5	-	15	CASSDRMGGGETQYF	TGCGCCAGCAGTGACAGGATGGGGGGCGGGGAGACCCAGTACTTC
TRBV5-4	TRBD2	TRBJ2-1	-	15	CASSPGLASYNEQFF	TGTGCCAGCAGCCCGGGACTAGCGAGCTACAATGAGCAGTTCTTC
TRBV2	-	TRBJ1-2	-	11	CASGDAGGYTF	TGTGCCAGCGGGGACGCAGGTGGCTACACCTTC
TRBV7-9	-	TRBJ2-5	-	14	CASSPTAVLRTQYF	TGTGCCAGCAGCCCCACAGCGGTATTAAGGACCCAGTACTTC
TRBV7-9	-	TRBJ1-1	-	14	CASSLGQRNTEAFF	TGTGCCAGCAGCTTAGGGCAGAGGAACACTGAAGCTTTCTTT
TRBV7-6	-	TRBJ2-7	-	16	CASSKNPGPSYYEQYF	TGTGCCAGCAGCAAAAATCCGGGCCCTTCCTACTACGAGCAGTACTTC
TRBV7-9	TRBD1	TRBJ1-5	-	17	CASSLEATGVLHQPQHF	TGTGCCAGCAGCTTAGAAGCGACAGGGGTTCTTCATCAGCCCCAGCATTTT
TRBV5-1	-	TRBJ1-3	-	15	CASSLDKVSGNTIYF	TGCGCCAGCAGCTTGGACAAGGTCTCTGGAAACACCATATATTTT
TRBV6-4	-	TRBJ2-5	-	16	CASSDCPQGIQETQYF	TGTGCCAGCAGTGACTGCCCGCAGGGGATCCAAGAGACCCAGTACTTC
TRBV7-3	TRBD2	TRBJ2-3	-	18	CASSLTLAGGLYTDTQYF	TGTGCCAGCAGCTTAACACTAGCGGGAGGACTCTACACAGATACGCAGTATTTT
TRBV6-2/TRBV6-3	-	TRBJ1-2	-	13	CASSLLSHYGYTF	TGTGCCAGCAGCCTACTCAGTCACTATGGCTACACCTTC
TRBV5-1	-	TRBJ2-1	-	15	CASSILRGRGNEQFF	TGCGCCAGCAGCATCCTCCGGGGAAGAGGCAATGAGCAGTTCTTC
TRBV28	-	TRBJ1-2	-	13	CASRSTGNYGYTF	TGTGCCAGCAGGTCCACAGGAAACTATGGCTACACCTTC
TRBV6-6	TRBD1	TRBJ1-5	few	17	CASSLHLTGESNQPQHF	TGTGCCAGCAGTCTTCACTTGACAGGGGAGAGCAATCAGCCCCAGCATTTT
TRBV2	-	TRBJ2-7	-	15	CASKVERDTYYEQYF	TGTGCCAGCAAGGTAGAAAGGGACACCTACTACGAGCAGTACTTC
TRBV5-4	-	TRBJ1-6	-	17	CASSHLPLGSYNSPLHF	TGTGCCAGCAGCCACTTGCCGCTCGGCTCCTATAATTCACCCCTCCACTTT
TRBV5-5	-	TRBJ1-5	-	14	CASSSRQANQPQHF	TGTGCCAGCAGCTCGCGACAGGCCAATCAGCCCCAGCATTTT
TRBV28	TRBD1	TRBJ2-5	-	18	CASSLSGQGFGFRETQYF	TGTGCCAGCAGTTTATCTGGACAGGGGTTCGGGTTTCGAGAGACCCAGTACTTC
TRBV7-2	-	TRBJ1-1	-	14	CASSLGQSNTEAFF	TGTGCCAGCAGCTTAGGACAATCGAACACTGAAGCTTTCTTT
TRBV7-9	TRBD1	TRBJ2-2	-	16	CASSFARGLNTGELFF	TGTGCCAGCAGCTTTGCCAGGGGGCTGAACACCGGGGAGCTGTTTTTT
TRBV7-2	-	TRBJ1-1	-	16	CASSFSGTFPSTEAFF	TGTGCCAGCAGCTTTAGCGGTACATTTCCAAGCACTGAAGCTTTCTTT
TRBV7-9	-	TRBJ1-1	once	12	CASSFEGTEAFF	TGTGCCAGCAGCTTTGAGGGGACTGAAGCTTTCTTT
TRBV11-3	-	TRBJ2-5	-	15	CASSLGPTYQETQYF	TGTGCCAGCAGCTTAGGACCTACGTACCAAGAGACCCAGTACTTC
TRBV28	TRBD2	TRBJ2-3	once	16	CASSPGLAGLTDTQYF	TGTGCCAGCAGCCCGGGACTAGCGGGGCTCACAGATACGCAGTATTTT
TRBV19	-	TRBJ1-5	many	16	CASRTEVGRSNQPQHF	TGTGCCAGTAGGACCGAGGTTGGTCGTAGCAATCAGCCCCAGCATTTT
TRBV20-1	TRBD1	TRBJ1-2	-	14	CSAGGTGNQYGYTF	TGCAGTGCTGGTGGGACAGGGAATCAGTATGGCTACACCTTC
TRBV12-2	-	TRBJ2-3	-	17	CASRLVGSGGEPDTQYF	TGTGCAAGTCGCTTAGTCGGTAGTGGGGGAGAGCCAGATACGCAGTATTTT
TRBV29-1	-	TRBJ1-1	-	13	CSVQVPTTNEAFF	TGCAGCGTTCAAGTACCTACCACTAATGAAGCTTTCTTT
TRBV30	-	TRBJ1-4	-	15	CAWSEFPGTNEKLFF	TGTGCCTGGAGTGAATTCCCGGGGACTAATGAAAAACTGTTTTTT
TRBV27	-	TRBJ1-1	-	13	CASSRQWNTEAFF	TGTGCCAGCAGCAGACAATGGAACACTGAAGCTTTCTTT
TRBV7-8	-	TRBJ2-7	-	14	CASSLGRSFYEQYF	TGTGCCAGCAGCTTGGGCAGGTCTTTTTACGAGCAGTACTTC
TRBV4-1	-	TRBJ2-1	-	16	CASSQLGKTAYNEQFF	TGCGCCAGCAGCCAATTAGGAAAGACAGCCTACAATGAGCAGTTCTTC
TRBV27	-	TRBJ1-6	-	15	CASSLNGGGNSPLHF	TGTGCCAGCAGTTTAAATGGGGGAGGGAATTCACCCCTCCACTTT
TRBV9	TRBD2	TRBJ2-1	-	16	CASSVAIAGEDNEQFF	TGTGCCAGCAGCGTAGCAATAGCGGGAGAGGACAATGAGCAGTTCTTC
TRBV5-1	TRBD1	TRBJ2-2	-	20	CASSRKRTTETGSFTGELFF	TGCGCCAGCAGCCGAAAACGGACGACTGAGACAGGGTCTTTCACCGGGGAGCTGTTTTTT
TRBV4-1	TRBD1	TRBJ2-7	once	17	CASSQLLLSDRGYEQYF	TGCGCCAGCAGCCAGTTATTATTAAGTGACAGGGGCTACGAGCAGTACTTC
TRBV19	-	TRBJ1-2	-	12	CATETRTYGYTF	TGTGCCACCGAAACCAGAACCTATGGCTACACCTTC
TRBV19	TRBD2	TRBJ2-1	once	14	CASSSGRALNEQFF	TGTGCCAGTAGTAGCGGGAGGGCCCTTAATGAGCAGTTCTTC
TRBV19	-	TRBJ2-1	-	13	CASSRQGRDEQFF	TGTGCCAGTAGTAGACAGGGGAGGGATGAGCAGTTCTTC
TRBV9	TRBD1	TRBJ2-2	-	16	CASSVVPGQVTGELFF	TGTGCCAGCAGCGTCGTCCCGGGACAGGTAACCGGGGAGCTGTTTTTT
TRBV11-3	TRBD2	TRBJ2-5	-	14	CASSRASGQETQYF	TGTGCCAGCAGCCGCGCTAGCGGCCAAGAGACCCAGTACTTC
TRBV7-3	-	TRBJ2-2	-	13	CASSLSTTGELFF	TGTGCCAGCAGCTTATCTACCACCGGGGAGCTGTTTTTT
TRBV4-2	TRBD2	TRBJ2-1	once	16	CASSQEGAGLSNEQFF	TGTGCCAGCAGCCAAGAAGGAGCGGGACTTAGCAATGAGCAGTTCTTC
TRBV4-1	-	TRBJ1-1	once	11	CASSQFTEAFF	TGCGCCAGCAGCCAATTCACTGAAGCTTTCTTT
TRBV19	TRBD2	TRBJ2-7	-	15	CASSLGTSGGYEQYF	TGTGCCAGTAGTTTAGGGACTAGCGGGGGCTACGAGCAGTACTTC
TRBV6-5	TRBD2	TRBJ2-1	-	14	CASSYRGSRDEQFF	TGTGCCAGCAGTTACCGCGGGAGTAGGGATGAGCAGTTCTTC
TRBV30	TRBD1	TRBJ2-7	-	13	CAWSPGQRYEQYF	TGTGCCTGGAGCCCGGGACAGAGGTACGAGCAGTACTTC
TRBV29-1	TRBD2	TRBJ2-1	-	13	CSDWGAGGNEQFF	TGCAGCGACTGGGGGGCGGGAGGCAATGAGCAGTTCTTC
TRBV11-2	-	TRBJ2-2	-	16	CASSLAGGQNTGELFF	TGTGCCAGCAGCTTAGCTGGCGGGCAGAACACCGGGGAGCTGTTTTTT
TRBV6-5	-	TRBJ2-1	-	15	CASSYRRGPYNEQFF	TGTGCCAGCAGTTACCGGAGGGGGCCCTACAATGAGCAGTTCTTC
TRBV7-8	TRBD1	TRBJ1-1	-	12	CASSLDRGSAFF	TGTGCCAGCAGCTTAGACAGGGGAAGCGCTTTCTTT